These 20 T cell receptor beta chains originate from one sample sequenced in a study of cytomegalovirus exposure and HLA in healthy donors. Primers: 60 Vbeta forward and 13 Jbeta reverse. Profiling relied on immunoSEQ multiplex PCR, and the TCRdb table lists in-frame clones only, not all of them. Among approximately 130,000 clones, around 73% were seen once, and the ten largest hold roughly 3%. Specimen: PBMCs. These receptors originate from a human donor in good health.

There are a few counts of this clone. The CDR3 nucleotides are TGTGCCAGCAGTTCAACAGGGGGAACCTTTGGCTACACCTTC. Encoded protein: CASSSTGGTFGYTF. The V call is TRBV28, the J call TRBJ1-2; 8 nucleotides match TRBD1. The junction had 8 bases not matched to a gene; V was cut back by 4 bases and J by 7 bases. This CDR3 region has 14 residues. Germline CDR1 and CDR2: MDHEN and SYDVKM.

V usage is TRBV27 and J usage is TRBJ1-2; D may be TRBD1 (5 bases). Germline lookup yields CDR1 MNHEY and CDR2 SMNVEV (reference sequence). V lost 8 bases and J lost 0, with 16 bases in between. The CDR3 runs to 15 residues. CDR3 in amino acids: CASAEGVQANYGYTF. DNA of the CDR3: TGTGCCAGCGCGGAAGGGGTTCAAGCTAACTATGGCTACACCTTC.

CDR3 loop: CASSLPEGGNTGELFF. The CDR3 DNA is TGTGCCAGCAGCTTGCCCGAGGGAGGGAACACCGGGGAGCTGTTTTTT. This sequence joins TRBV5-4 and TRBJ2-2; tentatively, D is TRBD2 (6 bases). The CDR3 spans 16 residues. The V gene's germline CDR1 is SGHNT and CDR2 YYREEE (reference sequence). The germline V and J ends were trimmed by 1 base and 1 base, with 11 bases remaining between them.

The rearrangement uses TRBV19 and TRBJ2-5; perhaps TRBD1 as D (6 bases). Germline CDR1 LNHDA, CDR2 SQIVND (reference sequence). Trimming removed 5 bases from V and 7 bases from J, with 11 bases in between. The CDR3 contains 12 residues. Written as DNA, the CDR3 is TGTGCCAGTAGTGCGACAGGTTCGACCCAGTACTTC. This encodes CASSATGSTQYF.

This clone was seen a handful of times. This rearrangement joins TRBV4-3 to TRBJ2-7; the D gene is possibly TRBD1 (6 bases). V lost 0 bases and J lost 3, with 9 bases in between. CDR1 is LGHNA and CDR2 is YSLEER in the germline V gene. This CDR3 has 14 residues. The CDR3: CASSQEQGNYEQYF. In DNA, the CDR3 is TGCGCCAGCAGCCAAGAACAGGGAAACTACGAGCAGTACTTC.

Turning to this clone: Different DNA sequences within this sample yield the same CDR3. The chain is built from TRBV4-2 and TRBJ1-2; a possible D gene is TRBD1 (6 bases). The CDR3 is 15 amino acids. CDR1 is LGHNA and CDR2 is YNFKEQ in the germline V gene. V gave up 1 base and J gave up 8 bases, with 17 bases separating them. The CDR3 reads CASSQATGNMDGYTF. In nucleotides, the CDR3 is TGTGCCAGCAGCCAAGCTACAGGGAATATGGACGGCTACACCTTC.

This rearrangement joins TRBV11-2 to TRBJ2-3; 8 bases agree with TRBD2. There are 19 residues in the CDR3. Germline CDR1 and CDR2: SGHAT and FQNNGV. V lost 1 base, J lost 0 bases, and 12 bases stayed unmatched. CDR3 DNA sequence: TGTGCCAGCAGCTTAGGGGGGGGCAGCGGGAGCCTTAGCACAGATACGCAGTATTTT. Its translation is CASSLGGGSGSLSTDTQYF.

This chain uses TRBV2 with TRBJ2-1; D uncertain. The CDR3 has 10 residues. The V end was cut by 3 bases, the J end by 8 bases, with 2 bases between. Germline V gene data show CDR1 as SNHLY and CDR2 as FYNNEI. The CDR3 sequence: CASSDYEQFF. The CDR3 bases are TGTGCCAGCAGTGACTATGAGCAGTTCTTC.

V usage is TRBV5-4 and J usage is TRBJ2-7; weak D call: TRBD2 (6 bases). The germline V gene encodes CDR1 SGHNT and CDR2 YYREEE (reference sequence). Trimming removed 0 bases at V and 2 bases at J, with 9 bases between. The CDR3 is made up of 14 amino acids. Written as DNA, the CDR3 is TGTGCCAGCAGCTTGGAGCGGGCCCCCTACGAGCAGTACTTC. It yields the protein CASSLERAPYEQYF.

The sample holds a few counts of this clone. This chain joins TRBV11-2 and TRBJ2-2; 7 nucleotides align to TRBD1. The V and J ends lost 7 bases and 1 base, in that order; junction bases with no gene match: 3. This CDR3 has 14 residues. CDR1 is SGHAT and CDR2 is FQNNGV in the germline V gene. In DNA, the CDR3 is TGTGCCAGCACCCGACAGGGGAACACCGGGGAGCTGTTTTTT. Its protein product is CASTRQGNTGELFF. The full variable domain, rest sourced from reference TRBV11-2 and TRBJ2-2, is EAGVAQSPRYKIIEKRQSVAFWCNPISGHATLYWYQQILGQGPKLLIQFQNNGVVDDSQLPKDRFSAERLKGVDSTLKIQPAKLEDSAVYLCASTRQGNTGELFFGEGSRLTVL.

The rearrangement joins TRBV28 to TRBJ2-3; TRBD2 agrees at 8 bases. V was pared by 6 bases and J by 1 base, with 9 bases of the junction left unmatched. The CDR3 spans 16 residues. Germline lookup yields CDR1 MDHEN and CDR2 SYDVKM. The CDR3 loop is CASRGRQAGGTDTQYF. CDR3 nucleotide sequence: TGTGCCAGCAGAGGGCGGCAAGCGGGGGGCACAGATACGCAGTATTTT.

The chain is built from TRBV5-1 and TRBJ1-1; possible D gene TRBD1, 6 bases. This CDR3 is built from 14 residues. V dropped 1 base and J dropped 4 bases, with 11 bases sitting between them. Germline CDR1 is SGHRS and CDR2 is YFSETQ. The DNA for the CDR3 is TGCGCCAGCAGCTTGAGGGGGGGATCCACTGAAGCTTTCTTT. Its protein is CASSLRGGSTEAFF.

The CDR3 loop reads CATQAPSGSNEQFF. CDR3 sequence (DNA): TGTGCCACTCAAGCACCCAGCGGGAGCAATGAGCAGTTCTTC. The chain is built from TRBV6-1 and TRBJ2-1, with 8 nucleotides matching TRBD2. V dropped 10 bases and J dropped 6; count of bases not matched to a gene: 11. Looked up from germline, CDR1 is MNHNS and CDR2 is SASEGT. The CDR3 spans 14 residues.

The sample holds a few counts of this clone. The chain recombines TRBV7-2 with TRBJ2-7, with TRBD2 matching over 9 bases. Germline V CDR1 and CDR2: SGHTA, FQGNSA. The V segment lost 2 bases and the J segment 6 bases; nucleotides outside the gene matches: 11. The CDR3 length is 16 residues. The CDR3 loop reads CASSLTSAGGGAEQYF. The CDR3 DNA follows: TGTGCCAGCAGCTTAACCTCGGCGGGAGGGGGGGCCGAGCAGTACTTC. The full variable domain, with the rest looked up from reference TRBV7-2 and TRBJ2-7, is GAGVSQSPSNKVTEKGKDVELRCDPISGHTALYWYRQSLGQGLEFLIYFQGNSAPDKSGLPSDRFSAERTGGSVSTLTIQRTQQEDSAVYLCASSLTSAGGGAEQYFGPGTRLTVT.

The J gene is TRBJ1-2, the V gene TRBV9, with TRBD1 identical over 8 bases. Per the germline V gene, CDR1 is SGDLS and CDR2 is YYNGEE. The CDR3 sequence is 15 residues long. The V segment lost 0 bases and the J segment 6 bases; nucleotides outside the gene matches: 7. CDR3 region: CASSVGTGRFNGYTF. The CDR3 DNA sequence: TGTGCCAGCAGCGTAGGGACAGGGCGATTTAATGGCTACACCTTC.

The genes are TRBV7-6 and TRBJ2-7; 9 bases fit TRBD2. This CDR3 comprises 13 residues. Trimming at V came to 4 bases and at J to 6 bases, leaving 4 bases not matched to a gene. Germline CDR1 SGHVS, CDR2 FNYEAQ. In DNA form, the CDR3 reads TGTGCCAGCAGCTCCCGGCGGGAGGGCGAGCAGTACTTC. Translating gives CASSSRREGEQYF. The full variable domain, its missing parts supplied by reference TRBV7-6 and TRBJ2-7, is GAGVSQSPRYKVTKRGQDVALRCDPISGHVSLYWYRQALGQGPEFLTYFNYEAQQDKSGLPNDRFSAERPEGSISTLTIQRTEQRDSAMYRCASSSRREGEQYFGPGTRLTVT.

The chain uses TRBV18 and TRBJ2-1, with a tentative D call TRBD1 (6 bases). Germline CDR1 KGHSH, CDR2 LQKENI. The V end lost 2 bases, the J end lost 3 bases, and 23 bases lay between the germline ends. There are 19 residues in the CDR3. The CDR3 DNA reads TGTGCCAGCTCACCAAATCAGGGACAAAGGTCCTTGGACTACAATGAGCAGTTCTTC. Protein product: CASSPNQGQRSLDYNEQFF.

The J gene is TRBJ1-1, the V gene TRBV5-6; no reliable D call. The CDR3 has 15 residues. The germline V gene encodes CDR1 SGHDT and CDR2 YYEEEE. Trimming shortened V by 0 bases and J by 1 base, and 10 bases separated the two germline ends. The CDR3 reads CASSLGGGTNTEAFF. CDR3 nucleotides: TGTGCCAGCAGCTTGGGTGGCGGAACGAACACTGAAGCTTTCTTT.

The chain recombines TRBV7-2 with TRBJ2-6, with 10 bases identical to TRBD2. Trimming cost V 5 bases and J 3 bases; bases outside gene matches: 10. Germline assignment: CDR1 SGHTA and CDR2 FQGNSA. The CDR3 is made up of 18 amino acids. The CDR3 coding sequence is TGTGCCAGCAGCAGATCTTTAGCGGGGGGATATGGGGCCAACGTCCTGACTTTC. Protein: CASSRSLAGGYGANVLTF.

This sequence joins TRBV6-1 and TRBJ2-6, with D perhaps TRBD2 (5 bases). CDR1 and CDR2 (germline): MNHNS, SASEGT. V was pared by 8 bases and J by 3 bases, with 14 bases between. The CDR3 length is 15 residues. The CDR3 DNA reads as TGTGCCAGCTCAGACGGAGGAATTGGGGCCAACGTCCTGACTTTC. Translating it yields CASSDGGIGANVLTF.